Ten or more counts support the clone carrying this TCR beta chain. What it binds is not known. This specimen comes from a study of identical twins. Study findings and constraints: Out-of-frame beta sequences exhibited a weaker degree of excess twin sharing.

V lost 0 bases, J lost 3 bases, and 18 bases lay in between. The CDR3 is made up of 17 amino acids. The germline gives CDR1 LGHDT, CDR2 YNNKEL (reference sequence). TCRdb called the 5' RACE reads again in MiXCR, with one record for every CDR3 protein. The sample holds 690,000 or so distinct CDR3 sequences, over 8.5% seen once. Separately, the same data were catalogued under a study of yellow fever vaccine responses in identical twins.

Specimen: PBMCs. The sequence came from a woman between 18 and 29 years old in good health. The V call is TRBV3-1, the J call TRBJ2-7; perhaps TRBD1 as D (6 bases). CDR3 bases: TGTGCCAGCAGCCAAGAGCCTACAGGGAGATTCAGCTACGAGCAGTACTTC. Residues: CASSQEPTGRFSYEQYF.